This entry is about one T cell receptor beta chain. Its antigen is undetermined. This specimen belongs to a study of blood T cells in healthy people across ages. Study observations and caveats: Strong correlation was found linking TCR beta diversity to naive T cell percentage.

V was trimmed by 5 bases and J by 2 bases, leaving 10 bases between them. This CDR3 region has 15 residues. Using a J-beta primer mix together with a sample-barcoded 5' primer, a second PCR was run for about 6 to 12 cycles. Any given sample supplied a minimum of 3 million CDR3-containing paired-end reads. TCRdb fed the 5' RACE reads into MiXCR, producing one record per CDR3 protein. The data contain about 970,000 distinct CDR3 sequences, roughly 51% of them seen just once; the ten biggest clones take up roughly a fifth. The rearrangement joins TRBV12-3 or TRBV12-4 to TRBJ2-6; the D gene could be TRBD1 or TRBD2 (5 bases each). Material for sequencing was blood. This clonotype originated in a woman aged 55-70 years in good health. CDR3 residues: CASSPSGPGANVLTF. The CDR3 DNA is TGTGCCAGCAGTCCCTCGGGGCCTGGGGCCAACGTCCTGACTTTC.